Listed here are 5 T cell receptor beta chains from one sample, sequenced in a study of blood T cell repertoires in COVID-19. The protocol was immunoSEQ multiplex PCR, while the TCRdb copy is restricted to in-frame clones and leaves out a portion. The table records 250,000 or so clones, 75% to 90% of them present only once. What was sequenced was peripheral blood. Source of these receptors: a man aged 30 to 45 with active or convalescent COVID-19.

The chain carries TRBV9 and TRBJ1-1; D is ambiguous. The germline V gene encodes CDR1 SGDLS and CDR2 YYNGEE. CDR3 length: 12 residues. V lost 1 base and J 3 bases, leaving 4 bases between the germline ends. CDR3 in DNA: TGTGCCAGCAGCGTATCAGACACTGAAGCTTTCTTT. Translating gives CASSVSDTEAFF.

This clone was seen a handful of times. V gene TRBV2 combines with J gene TRBJ1-3; no clear D gene. Germline values: CDR1 SNHLY, CDR2 FYNNEI. Deletions cut 6 bases from V and 5 bases from J, with 17 bases between. This CDR3 is built from 15 residues. CDR3 in amino acids: CASRPPLGSRNTIYF. The DNA of the CDR3 is TGTGCCAGCAGGCCCCCGTTGGGCAGCCGAAACACCATATATTTT. Based on the CDR3 plus reference TRBV2 and TRBJ1-3, the full variable domain is EPEVTQTPSHQVTQMGQEVILRCVPISNHLYFYWYRQILGQKVEFLVSFYNNEISEKSEIFDDQFSVERPDGSNFTLKIRSTKLEDSAMYFCASRPPLGSRNTIYFGEGSWLTVV.

This chain links TRBV7-9 with TRBJ2-1; no reliable D call. The germline CDR1 and CDR2 sequences are SEHNR and FQNEAQ (reference sequence). The V end lost 7 bases, the J end lost 0 bases, and 10 bases lay between the germline ends. The CDR3 extends over 14 amino acids. The CDR3 sequence is CASTYSGSYNEQFF. CDR3 in DNA: TGTGCCAGCACCTATTCCGGCTCCTACAATGAGCAGTTCTTC.

The count of this clone is one. V and J are TRBV5-3 and TRBJ2-1; 8 nucleotides match TRBD2. TRBV5-3 is filed as an ORF, its function uncertain. This CDR3 is 14 amino acids long. Trimming took 4 bases from V and 5 from J; bases not matched to a gene: 5. The CDR3 region is CARSTAGGNNEQFF. The DNA of the CDR3 is TGTGCCAGAAGCACCGCGGGGGGCAACAATGAGCAGTTCTTC.

This sequence joins TRBV24-1 and TRBJ2-1, with 12 bases lining up with TRBD2. V lost 2 bases, J lost 2 bases, and 0 bases stayed unmatched. The CDR3 totals 16 residues. CDR1 is KGHDR and CDR2 is SFDVKD in the germline V gene. Here the CDR3 reads CATSDSSGGAYNEQFF. The CDR3, as DNA: TGTGCCACCAGTGATTCTAGCGGGGGGGCCTACAATGAGCAGTTCTTC.